This T cell receptor (beta chain) is from a study of blood T cells in healthy people across ages. Study results and caveats: Long-lived donors had more naive CD4+ cells and higher diversity than aged donors. As naive T cell percentage varied, TCR beta diversity correlated strongly with it.

The CDR3 is 12 residues long. Germline-derived CDR1 and CDR2 are ENHRY and SYGVKD. Trimming left V 4 bases short and J 0 bases short, with 3 bases between. This clonotype was observed a few times. What it recognizes is unknown. The use of a sample-barcoded 5' primer and a J-beta primer mix characterized a second PCR of roughly 6 to 11 cycles. TCRdb processed the 5' RACE reads anew with MiXCR; each CDR3 protein has one entry. The sample contains about a million distinct CDR3 sequences, 35% to 40% of which appear only once. This sequence joins TRBV10-3 and TRBJ1-1; no reliable D call. This TCR was recovered from a man aged 18 to 30 in good health. Sequencing used blood. CDR3 DNA sequence: TGTGCCATCAGTGCCCTGAACACTGAAGCTTTCTTT. Its protein is CAISALNTEAFF.